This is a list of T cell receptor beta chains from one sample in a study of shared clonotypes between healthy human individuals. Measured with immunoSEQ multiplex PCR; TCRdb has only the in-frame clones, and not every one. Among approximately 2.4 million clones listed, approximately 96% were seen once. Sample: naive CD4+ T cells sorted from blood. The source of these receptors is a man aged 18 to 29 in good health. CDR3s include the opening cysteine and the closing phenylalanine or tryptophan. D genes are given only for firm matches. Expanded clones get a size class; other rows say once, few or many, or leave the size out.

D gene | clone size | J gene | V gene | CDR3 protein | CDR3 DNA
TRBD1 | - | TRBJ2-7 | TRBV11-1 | CASSPDRAYEQYF | TGTGCCAGCAGCCCGGACAGGGCCTACGAGCAGTACTTC
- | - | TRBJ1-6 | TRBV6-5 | CASSAGQPNSPLHF | TGTGCCAGCAGTGCCGGACAGCCCAATTCACCCCTCCACTTT
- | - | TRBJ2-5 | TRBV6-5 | CASSRGEETQYF | TGTGCCAGCAGTAGGGGGGAAGAGACCCAGTACTTC
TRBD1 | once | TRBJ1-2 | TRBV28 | CASRSRGQGAYGYTF | TGTGCCAGCCGATCTCGGGGACAGGGCGCCTATGGCTACACCTTC
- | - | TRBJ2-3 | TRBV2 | CASSEGGVNTQYF | TGTGCCAGCAGTGAAGGAGGAGTAAATACGCAGTATTTT
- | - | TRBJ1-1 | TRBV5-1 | CASSQGGVNTEAFF | TGCGCCAGCAGCCAGGGAGGCGTGAACACTGAAGCTTTCTTT
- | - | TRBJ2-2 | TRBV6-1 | CASSGGEAVTGELFF | TGTGCCAGCAGTGGAGGGGAGGCAGTTACCGGGGAGCTGTTTTTT
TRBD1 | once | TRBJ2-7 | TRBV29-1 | CSVGSQQGYYEQYF | TGCAGCGTTGGATCCCAACAGGGGTACTACGAGCAGTACTTC
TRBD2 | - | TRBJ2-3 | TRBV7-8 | CASSLGTSGEQYF | TGTGCCAGCAGCTTAGGCACTAGCGGGGAGCAGTATTTT
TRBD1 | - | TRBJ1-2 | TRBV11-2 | CASSSSGTGSLYGYTF | TGTGCCAGCAGCTCAAGCGGGACAGGGAGTCTCTATGGCTACACCTTC
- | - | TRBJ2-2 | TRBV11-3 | CASSRGSRTTNTGELFF | TGTGCCAGCAGCCGTGGGAGTAGGACGACGAACACCGGGGAGCTGTTTTTT
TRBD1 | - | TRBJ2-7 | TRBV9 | CASSVVGDRGYEQYF | TGTGCCAGCAGCGTAGTTGGGGACAGGGGCTACGAGCAGTACTTC
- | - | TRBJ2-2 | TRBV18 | CASSPPVGKTGELFF | TGTGCCAGCTCACCACCTGTAGGGAAGACCGGGGAGCTGTTTTTT
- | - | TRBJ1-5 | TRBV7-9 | CASSLEGEGLGPQHF | TGTGCCAGCAGCTTAGAGGGGGAGGGTTTAGGGCCCCAGCATTTT
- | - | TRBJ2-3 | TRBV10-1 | CATAPGSDTQYF | TGCGCCACAGCCCCTGGCTCAGATACGCAGTATTTT